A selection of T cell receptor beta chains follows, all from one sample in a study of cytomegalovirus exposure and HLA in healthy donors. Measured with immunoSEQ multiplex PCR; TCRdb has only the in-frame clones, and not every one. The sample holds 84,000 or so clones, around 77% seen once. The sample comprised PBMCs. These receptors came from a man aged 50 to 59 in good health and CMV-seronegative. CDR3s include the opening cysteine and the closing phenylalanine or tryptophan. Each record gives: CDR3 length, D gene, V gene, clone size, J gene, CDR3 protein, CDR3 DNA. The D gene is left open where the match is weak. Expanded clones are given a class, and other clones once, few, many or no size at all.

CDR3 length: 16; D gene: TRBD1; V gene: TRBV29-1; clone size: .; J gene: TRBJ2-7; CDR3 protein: CSVESGETGDSYEQYF; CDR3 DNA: TGCAGCGTTGAATCGGGCGAGACAGGGGACTCCTACGAGCAGTACTTC
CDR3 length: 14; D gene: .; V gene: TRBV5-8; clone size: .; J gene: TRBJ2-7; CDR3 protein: CASSLPREGYEQYF; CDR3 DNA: TGTGCCAGCAGCTTGCCCCGGGAAGGCTACGAGCAGTACTTC
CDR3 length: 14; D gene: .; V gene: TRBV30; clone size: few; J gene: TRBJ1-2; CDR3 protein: CAWSVQGGYRGYTF; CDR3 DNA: TGTGCCTGGAGTGTACAGGGAGGGTATCGTGGCTACACCTTC
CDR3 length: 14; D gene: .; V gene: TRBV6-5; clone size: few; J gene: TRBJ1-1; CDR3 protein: CASSYSEGRTEAFF; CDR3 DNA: TGTGCCAGCAGTTACTCAGAGGGGAGGACTGAAGCTTTCTTT
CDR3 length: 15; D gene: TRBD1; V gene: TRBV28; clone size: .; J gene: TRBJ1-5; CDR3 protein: CASSKTGVGNQPQHF; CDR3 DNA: TGTGCCAGCAGTAAGACAGGGGTTGGCAATCAGCCCCAGCATTTT
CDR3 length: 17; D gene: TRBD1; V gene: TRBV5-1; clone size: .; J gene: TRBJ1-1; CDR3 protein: CASSLAGTGKLGTEAFF; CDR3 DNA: TGCGCCAGCAGCTTGGCGGGGACAGGGAAGTTGGGCACTGAAGCTTTCTTT
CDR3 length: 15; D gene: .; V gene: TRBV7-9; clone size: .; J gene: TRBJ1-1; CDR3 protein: CASRPDSSIITEAFF; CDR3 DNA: TGTGCCAGCAGACCAGACAGCTCCATCATCACTGAAGCTTTCTTT
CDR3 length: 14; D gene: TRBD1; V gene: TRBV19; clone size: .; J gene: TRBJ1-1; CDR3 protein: CASSPGQRNTEAFF; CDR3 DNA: TGTGCCAGTAGTCCGGGACAGAGGAACACTGAAGCTTTCTTT
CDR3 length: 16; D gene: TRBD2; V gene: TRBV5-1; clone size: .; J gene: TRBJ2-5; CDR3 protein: CASKVAGDLYQETQYF; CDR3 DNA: TGCGCCAGCAAAGTAGCGGGGGACCTGTACCAAGAGACCCAGTACTTC
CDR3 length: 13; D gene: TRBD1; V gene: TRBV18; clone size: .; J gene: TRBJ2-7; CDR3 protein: CASSPGQPYEQYF; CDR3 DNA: TGTGCCAGCTCACCGGGACAGCCCTACGAGCAGTACTTC
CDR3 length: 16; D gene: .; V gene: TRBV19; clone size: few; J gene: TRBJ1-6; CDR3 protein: CASSLQRGGQNSPLHF; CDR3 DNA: TGTGCCAGTAGTCTCCAGCGGGGCGGGCAAAATTCACCCCTCCACTTT
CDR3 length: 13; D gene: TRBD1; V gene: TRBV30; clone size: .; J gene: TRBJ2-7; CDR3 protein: CAGLRQGGYEQYF; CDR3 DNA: TGTGCCGGACTCCGACAGGGGGGATACGAGCAGTACTTC
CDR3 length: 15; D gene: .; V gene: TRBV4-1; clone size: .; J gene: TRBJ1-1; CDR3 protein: CASSRSTQGFAEAFF; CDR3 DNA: TGCGCCAGCAGCCGATCGACCCAGGGTTTTGCTGAAGCTTTCTTT
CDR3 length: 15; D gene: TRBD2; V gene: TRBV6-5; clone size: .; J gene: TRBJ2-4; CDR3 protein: CASSRSGVAKNIQYF; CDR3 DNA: TGTGCCAGCAGTCGGAGCGGGGTAGCCAAAAACATTCAGTACTTC
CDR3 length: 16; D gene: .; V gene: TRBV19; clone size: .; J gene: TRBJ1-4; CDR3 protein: CASSLDSGATNEKLFF; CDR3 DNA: TGTGCCAGTAGTTTGGACTCCGGAGCAACTAATGAAAAACTGTTTTTT
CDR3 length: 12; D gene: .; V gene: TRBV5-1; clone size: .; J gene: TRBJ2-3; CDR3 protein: CASSLGRDTQYF; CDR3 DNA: TGCGCCAGCAGCTTGGGTCGAGATACGCAGTATTTT
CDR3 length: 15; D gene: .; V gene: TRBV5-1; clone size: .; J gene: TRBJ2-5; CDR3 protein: CASSLRAGPQETQYF; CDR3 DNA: TGCGCCAGCAGCTTGCGGGCGGGCCCCCAAGAGACCCAGTACTTC
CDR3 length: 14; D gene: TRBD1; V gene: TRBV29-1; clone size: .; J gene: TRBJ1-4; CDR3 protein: CSVERTGANEKLFF; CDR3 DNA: TGCAGCGTTGAGAGGACAGGGGCTAATGAAAAACTGTTTTTT
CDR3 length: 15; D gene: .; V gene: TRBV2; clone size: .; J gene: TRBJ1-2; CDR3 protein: CASRATGPGGYGYTF; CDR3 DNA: TGTGCCAGCAGGGCTACAGGGCCAGGTGGCTATGGCTACACCTTC
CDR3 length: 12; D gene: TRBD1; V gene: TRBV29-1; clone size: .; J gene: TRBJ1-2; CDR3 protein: CSAREGAGGYTF; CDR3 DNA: TGCAGCGCCCGAGAGGGGGCGGGGGGCTACACCTTC
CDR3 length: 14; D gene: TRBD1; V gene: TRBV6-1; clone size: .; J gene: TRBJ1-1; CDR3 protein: CASSVWTGNTEAFF; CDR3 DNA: TGTGCCAGCAGTGTCTGGACAGGTAACACTGAAGCTTTCTTT
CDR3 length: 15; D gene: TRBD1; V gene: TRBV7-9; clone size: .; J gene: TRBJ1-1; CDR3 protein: CASSPQDRGRTEAFF; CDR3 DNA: TGTGCCAGCAGCCCGCAAGACAGGGGACGCACTGAAGCTTTCTTT
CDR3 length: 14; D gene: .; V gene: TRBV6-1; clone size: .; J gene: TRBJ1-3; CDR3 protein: CASSEGGFGNTIYF; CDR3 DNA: TGTGCCAGCAGTGAGGGAGGATTCGGAAACACCATATATTTT